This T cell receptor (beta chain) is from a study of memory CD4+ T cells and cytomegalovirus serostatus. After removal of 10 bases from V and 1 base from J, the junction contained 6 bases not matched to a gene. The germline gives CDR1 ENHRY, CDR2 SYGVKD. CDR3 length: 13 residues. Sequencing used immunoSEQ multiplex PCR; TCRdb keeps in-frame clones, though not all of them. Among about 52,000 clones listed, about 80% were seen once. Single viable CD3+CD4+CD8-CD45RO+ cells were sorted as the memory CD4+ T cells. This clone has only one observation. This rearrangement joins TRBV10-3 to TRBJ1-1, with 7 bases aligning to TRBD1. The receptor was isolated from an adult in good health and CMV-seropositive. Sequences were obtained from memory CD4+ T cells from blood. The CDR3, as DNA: TGTGCCACCAATACAGGGGCGAACACTGAAGCTTTCTTT. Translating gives CATNTGANTEAFF.